A selection of T cell receptor beta chains follows, all from one sample in a study of blood T cell repertoires in COVID-19. Here immunoSEQ multiplex PCR was the method, and the copy in TCRdb shows in-frame clones only, minus some. This sample has 130,000 or so clones, with around 79% found just once. Material: peripheral blood. These receptors originate from a woman between 70 and 85 years old with COVID-19, enrolled during active disease. Both conserved end residues are part of each CDR3. D genes are given only for firm matches. Clone size is shown for a subset of rows, as once, few, many or a class of expanded clone.

j_call d_call v_call clone_size cdr3_nt cdr3_aa
TRBJ2-3 NA TRBV18 NA TGTGCCAGCTCCCCCGGGAGTAGAGATACGCAGTATTTT CASSPGSRDTQYF
TRBJ2-3 NA TRBV6-2/TRBV6-3 NA TGTGCCAGCAGCCAGGGACAACTAAGCACAGATACGCAGTATTTT CASSQGQLSTDTQYF
TRBJ2-1 NA TRBV28 NA TGTGCCAGCAGTAGGACAGCCCGCAATGAGCAGTTCTTC CASSRTARNEQFF
TRBJ2-7 TRBD2 TRBV7-2 NA TGTGCCAGCAGTTTGGTGAGCGGGGGGGCGAGGGAGCAGTACTTC CASSLVSGGAREQYF
TRBJ1-2 TRBD1 TRBV9 NA TGTGCCAGCAGCGAGACAGGGGGCGAAAACTATGGCTACACCTTC CASSETGGENYGYTF
TRBJ1-3 NA TRBV19 NA TGTGCCAGTGAGAACACAGGGTCTGGAAACACCATATATTTT CASENTGSGNTIYF
TRBJ1-3 NA TRBV6-1 NA TGTGCCAGCAGTGAGCGGGGGTACTCTGGAAACACCATATATTTT CASSERGYSGNTIYF
TRBJ1-1 NA TRBV19 NA TGTGCCAGTAGCCATCAGGGGCTCATGAACACTGAAGCTTTCTTT CASSHQGLMNTEAFF
TRBJ1-1 TRBD1 TRBV7-9 NA TGTGCCAGCAGCCCCCGGGACAGGGCCACTGAAGCTTTCTTT CASSPRDRATEAFF
TRBJ2-5 NA TRBV19 NA TGTGCCAGTAGTATTGGAGGCGTCTCTGAGACCCAGTACTTC CASSIGGVSETQYF
TRBJ2-1 NA TRBV19 once TGTGCCAGTAGTATCCCCGGACTTCCCTTGGATGAGCAGTTCTTC CASSIPGLPLDEQFF
TRBJ1-5 NA TRBV28 NA TGTGCCAGCAGTTTATCTGGGGAGAGGCAGCCCCAGCATTTT CASSLSGERQPQHF
TRBJ2-7 TRBD2 TRBV7-9 NA TGTGCCAGCAGCTCACTAGCGGGGGGCGATAGCTCCTACGAGCAGTACTTC CASSSLAGGDSSYEQYF
TRBJ2-1 TRBD2 TRBV19 NA TGTGCCAGTAGCCTGACTAGCGGGGGGACCAATGAGCAGTTCTTC CASSLTSGGTNEQFF
TRBJ1-5 NA TRBV5-6 NA TGTGCCAGCAGCTTGGCCGGTGGTCAGCCCCAGCATTTT CASSLAGGQPQHF
TRBJ1-2 TRBD1 TRBV5-1 NA TGCGCCAGCAGCACTCCTGGGACAGGGGGCTCGACTAACTATGGCTACACCTTC CASSTPGTGGSTNYGYTF
TRBJ1-4 NA TRBV5-1 NA TGCGCCAGCAGCTTGGGAGGCAGCCCTAATGAAAAACTGTTTTTT CASSLGGSPNEKLFF
TRBJ2-2 NA TRBV4-3 NA TGCGCCAGCAGCGGTAGCGGAAACACCGGGGAGCTGTTTTTT CASSGSGNTGELFF
TRBJ1-4 NA TRBV19 NA TGTGCCAGTATTGGGGGACACGAACTGTTTTTT CASIGGHELFF
TRBJ1-3 NA TRBV18 NA TGTGCCAGCTCCCTGGGACGGGAGAAGGACACCATATATTTT CASSLGREKDTIYF
TRBJ1-6 NA TRBV5-8 NA TGTGCCAGCAGCACCCGACAGAATTCACCCCTCCACTTT CASSTRQNSPLHF
TRBJ1-5 NA TRBV24-1 NA TGTGCCACCAGCCGGACTGCCAGCAATCAGCCCCAGCATTTT CATSRTASNQPQHF
TRBJ2-1 TRBD2 TRBV5-6 NA TGTGCCAGCTCTAGCGGGGGGTCGAGCTCCTACAATGAGCAGTTCTTC CASSSGGSSSYNEQFF
TRBJ2-2 NA TRBV19 NA TGTGCCAGTAGTCGGTACGCGAACACCGGGGAGCTGTTTTTT CASSRYANTGELFF
TRBJ2-7 NA TRBV20-1 NA TGCAGTGCTAGTGGACAGCCCAGCGAGCAGTACTTC CSASGQPSEQYF
TRBJ2-4 NA TRBV6-2/TRBV6-3 NA TGTGCCAGCAGTTACGTTCGGGGTAACATTCAGTACTTC CASSYVRGNIQYF
TRBJ1-1 NA TRBV4-2 NA TGTGCCAGCAGCCAAGCCAAAGGAGGGGCTGACACTGAAGCTTTCTTT CASSQAKGGADTEAFF
TRBJ1-5 NA TRBV7-2 NA TGTGCCAGCAGCCTAAGGACAGTCGGCAATCAGCCCCAGCATTTT CASSLRTVGNQPQHF
TRBJ1-2 NA TRBV3-1/TRBV3-2 NA TGTGCCAGCAGCCAAGTGGGCACCTATGGCTACACCTTC CASSQVGTYGYTF
TRBJ1-1 TRBD1 TRBV18 NA TGTGCCAGCTCACCAACACCCGGGACAGTGAACACTGAAGCTTTCTTT CASSPTPGTVNTEAFF
TRBJ1-2 NA TRBV28 NA TGTGCCAGCCTCGTGGCATTCGGGGGCTACACCTTC CASLVAFGGYTF
TRBJ2-7 TRBD2 TRBV23-1 NA TGCGCCAGCAGTCAATCGAATGTTCGGGGGGCCTACGAGCAGTACTTC CASSQSNVRGAYEQYF
TRBJ2-7 NA TRBV4-1 NA TGCGCCAGCAGCCGACAGGTACTAGGGGACGTCCACTACGAGCAGTACTTC CASSRQVLGDVHYEQYF
TRBJ1-2 NA TRBV10-3 NA TGTGCCATCAGTATAGACAGCACCTATGGCTACACCTTC CAISIDSTYGYTF
TRBJ2-3 TRBD2 TRBV5-1 NA TGCGCCAGCAGCGAAACTAGCGGGGGGGCCGGGGCAGATACGCAGTATTTT CASSETSGGAGADTQYF
TRBJ1-2 TRBD1 TRBV19 NA TGTGCCAGTAGTATCGTCTCAACGACAGGGGGAGTGAGTGGCTACACCTTC CASSIVSTTGGVSGYTF
TRBJ2-6 TRBD1 TRBV9 NA TGTGCCAGCAGCTCCCGGACAGGGACCAGCTCTGGGGCCAACGTCCTGACTTTC CASSSRTGTSSGANVLTF
TRBJ1-1 NA TRBV30 NA TGTGCCTGGACCCCCCCGGGGGTGGTGTACACTGAAGCTTTCTTT CAWTPPGVVYTEAFF
TRBJ1-5 TRBD1 TRBV30 NA TGTGCCTGGAGCGACAGGGACGGACAGCCCCAGCATTTT CAWSDRDGQPQHF
TRBJ2-5 TRBD1 TRBV7-9 NA TGTGCCAGCAGCCATCCGGGACAGGGTGAGACCCAGTACTTC CASSHPGQGETQYF
TRBJ2-3 TRBD2 TRBV27 NA TGTGCCAGCAGTCCCCCCGGCGGGTGCGGGGGGTCGCCGGATACGCAGTATTTT CASSPPGGCGGSPDTQYF
TRBJ2-3 TRBD2 TRBV24-1 NA TGTGCCACAGAGCCTAGCGGCTCCACAGATACGCAGTATTTT CATEPSGSTDTQYF
TRBJ1-2 NA TRBV9 NA TGTGCCAGCAGCGTAGATGGGCAGGGAGGATACTATGGCTACACCTTC CASSVDGQGGYYGYTF
TRBJ1-5 NA TRBV6-1 NA TGTGCCAGCAGTGAAAGGAAGGGATCCCTGACAGAACCCCAGCATTTT CASSERKGSLTEPQHF
TRBJ1-3 NA TRBV4-1 NA TGCGCCAGCAGCCAAGGGCCCGCACCTGGAAACACCATATATTTT CASSQGPAPGNTIYF
TRBJ2-1 NA TRBV19 NA TGTGCCAGTAGGATTACATCCACCCCCGATGGGATTGGGGGCGGGTTCTTC CASRITSTPDGIGGGFF
TRBJ2-7 TRBD2 TRBV7-2 once TGTGCCAGCAGCCCCGGGGGGGTTGAGCAGTACTTC CASSPGGVEQYF
TRBJ1-1 NA TRBV9 NA TGTGCCAGCAGCGTCTGGGCTTCGAACACTGAAGCTTTCTTT CASSVWASNTEAFF
TRBJ2-3 TRBD2 TRBV11-3 NA TGTGCCAGCAGCTTTACTAGCGCAGATACGCAGTATTTT CASSFTSADTQYF
TRBJ1-1 TRBD1 TRBV5-8 NA TGTGCCAGCAGCTTATCAACCGGGACAGGGGGTTATAAGGACACTGAAGCTTTCTTT CASSLSTGTGGYKDTEAFF
TRBJ2-5 NA TRBV21-1 NA TGTGCCAGCAGCAAAATTAGCGGGGTTGGGGAGACCCAGTACTTC CASSKISGVGETQYF
TRBJ2-5 NA TRBV5-4 NA TGTGCCAGCAGCTTGGGCGGCTATGAAGAGACCCAGTACTTC CASSLGGYEETQYF